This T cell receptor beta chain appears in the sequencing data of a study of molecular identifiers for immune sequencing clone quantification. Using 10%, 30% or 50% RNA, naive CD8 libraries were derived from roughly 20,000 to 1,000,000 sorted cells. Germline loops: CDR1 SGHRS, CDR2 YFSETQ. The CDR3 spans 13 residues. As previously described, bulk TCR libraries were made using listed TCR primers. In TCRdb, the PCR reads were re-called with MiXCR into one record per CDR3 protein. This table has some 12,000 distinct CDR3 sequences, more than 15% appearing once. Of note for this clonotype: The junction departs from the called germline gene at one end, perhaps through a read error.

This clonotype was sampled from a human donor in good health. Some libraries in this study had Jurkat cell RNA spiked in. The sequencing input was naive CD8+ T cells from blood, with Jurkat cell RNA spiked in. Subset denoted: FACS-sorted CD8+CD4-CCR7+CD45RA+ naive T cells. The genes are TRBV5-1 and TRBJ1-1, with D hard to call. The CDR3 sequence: CTSSLAGGSEAFF. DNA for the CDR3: TGCACCAGCAGCTTGGCGGGAGGTAGTGAAGCTTTCTTT.